Below, one T cell receptor beta chain is given with its context. Its antigen is still unknown. It was with 60 Vbeta and 13 Jbeta primers that the PCR ran. The protocol was immunoSEQ multiplex PCR, while the TCRdb copy is restricted to in-frame clones and leaves out a portion. The table lists tens of thousands of clones, around 68% of them singletons. The data are from a study of cytomegalovirus exposure and HLA in healthy donors. Overall study results and limits: Several of the most significant clusters appeared linked to common viral pathogens, based on a later analysis. Later examination showed HLA-associated TCR beta chains had greater clonal expansion than equally common others. Listed as cytomegalovirus-associated were 150 or so TCR beta chains.

Germline V gene sequence: CDR1 SGHNT, CDR2 YYREEE (reference sequence). The CDR3 is made up of 16 amino acids. After removal of 1 base from V and 5 bases from J, the junction contained 9 bases not matched to a gene. Unrecorded immune exposure was likely among donors, who were nominally healthy when sampled. The sequence came from a woman in her 30s in good health and CMV-seronegative. The specimen was PBMCs. The chain couples TRBV5-4 to TRBJ2-5, with 9 bases that match TRBD2. The CDR3 reads CASSLLRRGGSETQYF. The CDR3 DNA reads TGTGCCAGCAGCTTGTTACGGCGGGGGGGCTCCGAGACCCAGTACTTC.